A single sample gave rise to the 19 T cell receptor beta chains below, sequenced in a study of shared clonotypes between healthy human individuals. Assay: immunoSEQ multiplex PCR; the TCRdb copy retains only in-frame clones and omits some. This table has millions of clones, 90% to 95% appearing once. What was sequenced was naive CD4+ T cells sorted from blood. Subset here: CD45RA+ positively selected. The receptors originated from a man younger than 30 in good health.

The CDR3 region has the DNA TGTGCCAGCAGTTACCTCACAATCGTGGGAGAAAAACTGTTTTTT. Protein product: CASSYLTIVGEKLFF. The V and J genes are TRBV27 and TRBJ1-4; D unclear. Germline loops: CDR1 MNHEY, CDR2 SMNVEV (reference sequence). The V and J ends lost 4 bases and 8 bases respectively, with 17 bases between them. There are 15 residues in the CDR3.

This clone appeared a single time. The chain has TRBV5-6 and TRBJ2-3; D gene unclear. Germline V CDR1 and CDR2: SGHDT, YYEEEE. This CDR3 contains 12 residues. Deletions cut 0 bases from V and 11 bases from J, with 10 bases between. In DNA, the CDR3 is TGTGCCAGCAGCTTGGCCTCCGGGCGGCAGTATTTT. It translates to CASSLASGRQYF.

This clone was observed a few times. In the same sample, other DNA sequences code for this CDR3. V gene TRBV18 combines with J gene TRBJ1-5; weak D call: TRBD1 (6 bases). V lost 1 base and J 7 bases, leaving 8 bases between the germline ends. The V gene's germline CDR1 is KGHSH and CDR2 LQKENI. This CDR3 is built from 13 residues. The CDR3 sequence is CASSPHRDQPQHF. CDR3 nucleotide sequence: TGTGCCAGCTCACCACACAGGGACCAGCCCCAGCATTTT.

This chain uses TRBV7-3 with TRBJ2-1; D is perhaps TRBD2 (7 bases). Germline V gene lookup returns CDR1 SGHTA and CDR2 FQGTGA. The CDR3 runs to 14 residues. Trimming took 6 bases from V and 3 from J, leaving 12 bases between them. CDR3 sequence reads: CASSRGGRYNEQFF. CDR3 DNA sequence: TGTGCCAGCAGTCGCGGGGGCCGCTACAATGAGCAGTTCTTC.

This clone was counted only a few times. Distinct nucleotide sequences in the sample also encode this CDR3. CDR3 DNA sequence: TGTGCCAGCAGCTTCGGGCAGGGGCAAGAGACCCAGTACTTC. It yields the protein CASSFGQGQETQYF. The chain combines TRBV5-4 with TRBJ2-5, with a possible D match to TRBD1 (6 bases). The germline gives CDR1 SGHNT, CDR2 YYREEE (reference sequence). Trimming removed 2 bases at V and 2 bases at J, with 10 bases between. This CDR3 is built from 14 residues.

CDR3 sequence: CATMLDRTQYF. The CDR3, as DNA: TGTGCCACCATGCTTGACCGCACGCAGTATTTT. The genes are TRBV10-3 and TRBJ2-3; D uncertain. Per the germline V gene, CDR1 is ENHRY and CDR2 is SYGVKD. This CDR3 spans 11 amino acids. Trimming took 10 bases from V and 9 from J, leaving 14 bases between them.

The chain couples TRBV7-8 to TRBJ1-5; the D is unclear. Trimming took off 0 bases at V and 4 bases at J, with 19 bases between the two ends. This CDR3 is built from 18 residues. Germline CDR1 and CDR2: SGHVS and FQNEAQ. CDR3 amino acids: CASSLALKWEGVNQPQHF. The CDR3 DNA follows: TGTGCCAGCAGCTTAGCGCTAAAGTGGGAGGGAGTGAATCAGCCCCAGCATTTT.

The chain links TRBV7-2 to TRBJ2-5; D ambiguous. The V gene's germline CDR1 is SGHTA and CDR2 FQGNSA. The CDR3 is made up of 13 amino acids. V was cut by 5 bases and J by 2 bases, with 9 bases left in between. The CDR3 bases are TGTGCCAGCAGCCGGGTCCGACAAGAGACCCAGTACTTC. Translated: CASSRVRQETQYF.

The genes are TRBV2 and TRBJ2-3; D is possibly TRBD1 (5 bases). V was shortened by 6 bases and J by 0 bases, with 10 bases between the two germline ends. CDR1 and CDR2 from the germline V gene are SNHLY and FYNNEI. This CDR3 comprises 14 residues. The CDR3 is CASRLRDSTDTQYF. The CDR3 DNA reads as TGTGCCAGCAGACTCAGGGATAGCACAGATACGCAGTATTTT.

The chain couples TRBV2 to TRBJ2-2; TRBD2 aligns across 7 bases. V was pared by 5 bases and J by 9 bases, with 6 bases of the junction left unmatched. Germline V gives CDR1 SNHLY, CDR2 FYNNEI. This CDR3 spans 13 amino acids. The chain's CDR3 is CASSSGVDRELFF. CDR3 sequence (DNA): TGTGCCAGCAGTAGCGGGGTGGACCGGGAGCTGTTTTTT.

With regard to this clone: Other DNA sequences in this specimen translate into the identical CDR3. This rearrangement joins TRBV28 to TRBJ2-2; D unclear. Trimming pared 1 base from V and 8 bases from J, leaving 5 bases between. The length of the CDR3 is 12 residues. Germline V gene data show CDR1 as MDHEN and CDR2 as SYDVKM. CDR3 nucleotides: TGTGCCAGCAGTTTATCGCGGGGGGAGCTGTTTTTT. Its protein is CASSLSRGELFF.

The chain links TRBV6-5 to TRBJ2-1; 11 bases align to TRBD1. This CDR3 comprises 15 residues. CDR1 is MNHEY, CDR2 SVGAGI, per germline. Losses at the gene ends were 6 bases for V and 10 bases for J; bases not matched to a gene: 11. CDR3 sequence: CASRARTGGLGEQFF. CDR3 coding DNA: TGTGCCAGCAGGGCAAGGACAGGGGGCTTGGGAGAGCAGTTCTTC.

The sample holds one count of this clone. V gene TRBV25-1 combines with J gene TRBJ2-7; D is ambiguous. Germline V gives CDR1 MGHDK, CDR2 SYGVNS. This CDR3 is built from 12 residues. The germline V and J ends were trimmed by 2 bases and 8 bases, with 10 bases remaining between them. The CDR3 loop is CASSETLKKQYF. The CDR3 nucleotides are TGTGCCAGCAGTGAAACCCTTAAGAAGCAGTACTTC.

This chain connects TRBV5-4 to TRBJ2-2, with TRBD1 matching 7 bases. Per germline, CDR1 SGHNT and CDR2 YYREEE (reference sequence). The CDR3 sequence is 16 residues long. With 3 bases clipped from V and 1 base from J, the junction kept 6 bases outside the gene matches. CDR3 DNA sequence: TGTGCCAGCAGCTCCTACCGACAGGGGAACACCGGGGAGCTGTTTTTT. Translated, it gives CASSSYRQGNTGELFF.

The chain is built from TRBV7-2 and TRBJ1-2; 8 bases match TRBD1. The V gene's germline CDR1 is SGHTA and CDR2 FQGNSA. This CDR3 is built from 13 residues. V lost 5 bases, J lost 7 bases, and 6 bases stayed unmatched. The CDR3 DNA reads as TGTGCCAGCAGCACTCAGGGGGCGTCTGGCTACACCTTC. Residues: CASSTQGASGYTF.

The CDR3 DNA reads TGTGCCAGTAGTATAAGGCAGAACGAGCAGTACTTC. Translation gives CASSIRQNEQYF. The J gene is TRBJ2-7, the V gene TRBV19; D not resolved. This CDR3 has 12 amino acids. Trimming cost V 2 bases and J 5 bases, with 7 bases left between them. The germline gives CDR1 LNHDA, CDR2 SQIVND (reference sequence). Complete variable domain (other parts from reference TRBV19 and TRBJ2-7): DGGITQSPKYLFRKEGQNVTLSCEQNLNHDAMYWYRQDPGQGLRLIYYSQIVNDFQKGDIAEGYSVSREKKESFPLTVTSAQKNPTAFYLCASSIRQNEQYFGPGTRLTVT.

The genes are TRBV30 and TRBJ2-3, with 7 nucleotides matching TRBD2. The germline gives CDR1 GTSNPN, CDR2 SVGIG (reference sequence). This CDR3 is 16 amino acids long. Germline trimming cut 0 bases from V and 2 bases from J; bases unmatched to any gene: 8. CDR3 loop: CAWSVRGGSSTDTQYF. CDR3 in DNA: TGTGCCTGGAGTGTACGGGGCGGGAGCTCCACAGATACGCAGTATTTT.

V is TRBV2 and J is TRBJ2-1; the match to TRBD2 covers 8 bases. Germline V lookup: CDR1 SNHLY, CDR2 FYNNEI. The CDR3 spans 13 residues. The V and J ends lost 6 bases and 12 bases, in that order; junction bases with no gene match: 10. The CDR3: CASSLGGARRQFF. CDR3 nucleotides: TGTGCCAGCAGCCTCGGGGGGGCCCGTCGGCAGTTCTTC.

V gene TRBV7-3 combines with J gene TRBJ2-5; maybe TRBD2 (6 bases). The germline gives CDR1 SGHTA, CDR2 FQGTGA. The CDR3 consists of 15 residues. Trimming stripped 2 bases from V and 5 bases from J, with 15 bases between. CDR3 DNA: TGTGCCAGCAGCTTAGATTCACGGGGGAGGGAGACCCAGTACTTC. Protein sequence: CASSLDSRGRETQYF.